The 19 T cell receptor beta chains below all came from one sample that was sequenced in a study of blood T cell repertoires in COVID-19. This table comes from immunoSEQ multiplex PCR, and its TCRdb copy is limited to in-frame clones, with some not included. The sample records about 68,000 clones, over 70% being singletons. The specimen sequenced was peripheral blood. These receptors all come from a human donor in a cohort sampled during active COVID-19.

This clone was picked up one time. The chain is built from TRBV7-9 and TRBJ1-4; D remains ambiguous. The V gene's germline CDR1 is SEHNR and CDR2 FQNEAQ (reference sequence). V was pared by 3 bases and J by 13 bases, with 12 bases between. The CDR3 extends over 12 amino acids. CDR3 amino acids: CASSLGPEPLFF. Here the CDR3 DNA reads TGTGCCAGCAGCTTGGGCCCAGAGCCACTGTTTTTT.

CDR3 sequence reads: CASSLGQPNTEAFF. CDR3 DNA: TGTGCCAGCAGTCTTGGACAGCCGAACACTGAAGCTTTCTTT. The V call is TRBV9, the J call TRBJ1-1; tentative D call: TRBD1 (6 bases). The CDR3 loop spans 14 amino acids. Germline CDR1 SGDLS, CDR2 YYNGEE. Between the trimmed V and J ends, which lost 5 bases and 1 base, there was a span of 12 bases. The entire variable domain, with the rest obtained from reference TRBV9 and TRBJ1-1, is as follows: DSGVTQTPKHLITATGQRVTLRCSPRSGDLSVYWYQQSLDQGLQFLIQYYNGEERAKGNILERFSAQQFPDLHSELNLSSLELGDSALYFCASSLGQPNTEAFFGQGTRLTVV.

The rearrangement uses TRBV7-2 and TRBJ1-5; 8 bases agree with TRBD1. The germline V gene has CDR1 SGHTA and CDR2 FQGNSA. J lost 4 bases, V lost 5 bases, and 7 bases had no gene match. The CDR3 is 15 amino acids. The CDR3 protein is CASSTSRGPNQPQHF. The CDR3 nucleotides read TGTGCCAGCAGCACCAGCAGGGGGCCAAATCAGCCCCAGCATTTT.

The V gene is TRBV12-3 or TRBV12-4, the J gene TRBJ1-1; D uncertain. This CDR3 contains 13 residues. The ends were cut back, 7 bases at V and 0 bases at J, with 9 bases in the middle. CDR3 sequence: CASIGLLNTEAFF. The DNA of the CDR3 is TGTGCCAGCATCGGACTCCTGAACACTGAAGCTTTCTTT.

The chain is built from TRBV19 and TRBJ1-5; D is uncertain. CDR3 length equals 15 residues. The germline gives CDR1 LNHDA, CDR2 SQIVND (reference sequence). Trimming pared 3 bases from V and 2 bases from J, leaving 11 bases between. This chain's CDR3 is CASSMKVGGNQPQHF. CDR3 nucleotide sequence: TGTGCCAGTAGTATGAAGGTAGGAGGCAATCAGCCCCAGCATTTT.

The chain combines TRBV18 with TRBJ1-4; D may be TRBD1 (6 bases). Germline lookup yields CDR1 KGHSH and CDR2 LQKENI. The CDR3 covers 13 residues. Between the trimmed V and J ends, which lost 8 bases and 5 bases, there was a span of 12 bases. CDR3 sequence reads: CASVRGENEKLFF. For the CDR3, the DNA is TGTGCCAGCGTCAGGGGAGAGAATGAAAAACTGTTTTTT.

The gene calls are TRBV7-9 and TRBJ1-3; the D is unclear. The germline gives CDR1 SEHNR, CDR2 FQNEAQ (reference sequence). Trimming removed 2 bases from V and 0 bases from J, with 5 bases in between. The CDR3 has 14 residues. DNA for the CDR3: TGTGCCAGCAGCTTATCCATCTCTGGAAACACCATATATTTT. This codes for CASSLSISGNTIYF.

The CDR3 DNA is TGCGCCAGCAGCCAAACAAACTCTGGAAACACCATATATTTT. Protein product: CASSQTNSGNTIYF. The chain combines TRBV4-3 with TRBJ1-3; no definite D call. The V gene's germline CDR1 is LGHNA and CDR2 YSLEER. The CDR3 is 14 amino acids. V dropped 2 bases and J dropped 0 bases, with 5 bases sitting between them.

The V call is TRBV30, the J call TRBJ2-3, with TRBD2 matching over 8 bases. This CDR3 comprises 15 residues. With 3 bases clipped from V and 1 base from J, the junction kept 6 bases outside the gene matches. CDR1 GTSNPN and CDR2 SVGIG come from the germline V gene (reference sequence). In DNA form, the CDR3 reads TGTGCCTGGAGCCATTGGCGGGGGGGCACAGATACGCAGTATTTT. Protein sequence: CAWSHWRGGTDTQYF.

The chain combines TRBV29-1 with TRBJ1-2, with no clear D. Trimming removed 4 bases from V and 4 bases from J, with 10 bases in between. CDR3 length equals 12 residues. CDR1 is SQVTM and CDR2 is ANQGSEA in the germline V gene. The CDR3 loop is CSVVNSLYGYTF. In DNA form, the CDR3 reads TGCAGCGTTGTAAACAGCCTCTATGGCTACACCTTC. Using reference TRBV29-1 and TRBJ1-2 for the parts outside the CDR3, the full variable domain is SAVISQKPSRDICQRGTSLTIQCQVDSQVTMMFWYRQQPGQSLTLIATANQGSEATYESGFVIDKFPISRPNLTFSTLTVSNMSPEDSSIYLCSVVNSLYGYTFGSGTRLTVV.

The gene calls are TRBV6-5 and TRBJ2-5, with TRBD2 as a possible D gene (5 bases). V lost 6 bases to trimming and J lost 6 bases, with 14 bases between them. The CDR3 runs 13 residues. Looked up from germline, CDR1 is MNHEY and CDR2 is SVGAGI. CDR3 sequence: CASSRGLGKTQYF. The CDR3 DNA follows: TGTGCCAGCAGCCGCGGACTCGGAAAGACCCAGTACTTC.

This chain links TRBV18 with TRBJ2-6, with 12 nucleotides matching TRBD1. This CDR3 region has 18 residues. Trimming at V came to 3 bases and at J to 4 bases, leaving 7 bases not matched to a gene. Germline V gene sequence: CDR1 KGHSH, CDR2 LQKENI. This CDR3 reads CASSPSGTGGAGANVLTF. The DNA for the CDR3 is TGTGCCAGCTCACCTTCCGGGACAGGGGGCGCGGGGGCCAACGTCCTGACTTTC.

This chain uses TRBV2 with TRBJ2-5; no clear D gene. Germline V gene lookup returns CDR1 SNHLY and CDR2 FYNNEI. The CDR3 sequence is 11 residues long. The germline V and J ends were trimmed by 5 bases and 4 bases, with 5 bases remaining between them. Here the CDR3 reads CASSIRETQYF. The CDR3 DNA reads TGTGCCAGCAGTATTAGAGAGACCCAGTACTTC.

This rearrangement joins TRBV6-1 to TRBJ1-2, with 9 bases matching TRBD1. The CDR3 loop spans 15 amino acids. Germline CDR1 reads MNHNS; CDR2 reads SASEGT. V lost 0 bases, J lost 5 bases, and 4 bases stayed unmatched. This CDR3 reads CASSEASGTGYGYTF. CDR3 DNA: TGTGCCAGCAGTGAAGCATCCGGGACAGGGTATGGCTACACCTTC.

The rearrangement uses TRBV28 and TRBJ1-1, with D possibly TRBD1 on 6 matching bases. CDR1 is MDHEN and CDR2 is SYDVKM in the germline V gene. V was cut by 3 bases and J by 7 bases, with 9 bases left in between. The CDR3 length is 12 residues. The CDR3 bases are TGTGCCAGCAGTTTGAACAGGGTTGAAGCTTTCTTT. Translation: CASSLNRVEAFF. Based on the CDR3 plus reference TRBV28 and TRBJ1-1, the full variable domain is DVKVTQSSRYLVKRTGEKVFLECVQDMDHENMFWYRQDPGLGLRLIYFSYDVKMKEKGDIPEGYSVSREKKERFSLILESASTNQTSMYLCASSLNRVEAFFGQGTRLTVV.

The chain is built from TRBV5-1 and TRBJ2-7, with TRBD2 as a possible D gene (6 bases). The germline CDR1 and CDR2 sequences are SGHRS and YFSETQ. Trimming shortened V by 5 bases and J by 7 bases, and 19 bases separated the two germline ends. The CDR3 extends over 14 amino acids. CDR3 nucleotides: TGCGCCAGCAGACTCGGCACCTCGGGGGAAGAGCAGTACTTC. Translation: CASRLGTSGEEQYF. The full variable domain, with the rest looked up from reference TRBV5-1 and TRBJ2-7, is KAGVTQTPRYLIKTRGQQVTLSCSPISGHRSVSWYQQTPGQGLQFLFEYFSETQRNKGNFPGRFSGRQFSNSRSEMNVSTLELGDSALYLCASRLGTSGEEQYFGPGTRLTVT.

V is TRBV7-9 and J is TRBJ1-5, with 10 bases aligning to TRBD1. V dropped 8 bases and J dropped 7; count of bases not matched to a gene: 11. Germline assignment: CDR1 SEHNR and CDR2 FQNEAQ (reference sequence). The CDR3 has 15 residues. The CDR3 sequence is CASAADRGLEQPQHF. The CDR3 DNA sequence: TGTGCCAGCGCCGCTGACAGGGGGCTTGAACAGCCCCAGCATTTT. Full variable domain (missing parts from reference TRBV7-9 and TRBJ1-5): DTGVSQNPRHKITKRGQNVTFRCDPISEHNRLYWYRQTLGQGPEFLTYFQNEAQLEKSRLLSDRFSAERPKGSFSTLEIQRTEQGDSAMYLCASAADRGLEQPQHFGDGTRLSIL.

Only one count was recorded for this clone. The gene calls are TRBV5-1 and TRBJ2-1, with 13 bases that match TRBD2. The germline CDR1 and CDR2 sequences are SGHRS and YFSETQ. This CDR3 contains 15 residues. The ends lost 0 bases at V and 9 bases at J; junction bases unmatched: 3. The CDR3 DNA is TGCGCCAGCAGCTTGGAACTAGCGGGAGGGGGTGAGCAGTTCTTC. The encoded protein is CASSLELAGGGEQFF.

The V call is TRBV6-6, the J call TRBJ1-1, with D perhaps TRBD1 (5 bases). The CDR3 contains 15 residues. Germline values: CDR1 MNHNY, CDR2 SVGAGI (reference sequence). Trimming cost V 5 bases and J 3 bases, with 16 bases left between them. CDR3 nucleotides: TGTGCCAGCAGTCTCCTCGGGGGTACGGACACTGAAGCTTTCTTT. This translates into CASSLLGGTDTEAFF.